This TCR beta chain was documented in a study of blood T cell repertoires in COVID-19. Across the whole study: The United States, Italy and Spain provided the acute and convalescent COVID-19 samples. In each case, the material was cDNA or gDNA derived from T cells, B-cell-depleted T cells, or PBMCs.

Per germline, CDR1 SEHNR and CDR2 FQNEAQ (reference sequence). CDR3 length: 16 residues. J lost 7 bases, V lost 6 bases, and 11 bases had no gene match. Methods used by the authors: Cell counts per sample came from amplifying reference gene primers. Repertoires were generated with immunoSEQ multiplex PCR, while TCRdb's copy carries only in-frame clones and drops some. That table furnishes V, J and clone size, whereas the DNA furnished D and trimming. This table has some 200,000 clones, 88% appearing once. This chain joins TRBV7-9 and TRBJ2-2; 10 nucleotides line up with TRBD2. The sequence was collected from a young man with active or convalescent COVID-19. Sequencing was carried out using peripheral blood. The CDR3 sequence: CASSRSSGSYHGELFF. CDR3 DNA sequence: TGTGCCAGCAGTAGGTCTAGCGGGAGTTATCACGGGGAGCTGTTTTTT.